A selection of T cell receptor beta chains follows, all from one sample in a study of cytomegalovirus exposure and HLA in healthy donors. Only in-frame clones appear in the TCRdb table, and some are missing; sequencing was by immunoSEQ multiplex PCR. Of some 90,000 clones in the sample, roughly 86% are singletons; the top ten hold about a tenth. What was sequenced was PBMCs. These receptors were collected from a human donor in good health. Both conserved end residues are part of each CDR3. D genes are given only for firm matches. Expanded clones get a size class; other rows say once, few or many, or leave the size out.

abundance	d_gene	v_gene	j_gene	CDR3nt	CDR3aa
NA	TRBD2	TRBV5-6	TRBJ2-4	TGTGCCAGCAGCACCCCTAGCGGGAGTGTGAACATTCAGTACTTC	CASSTPSGSVNIQYF
NA	TRBD1	TRBV28	TRBJ1-5	TGTGCCAGCAGTCTCCGACAGGGGTATCAGCCCCAGCATTTT	CASSLRQGYQPQHF
NA	TRBD1	TRBV16	TRBJ2-5	TGTGCCAGCAGCCGCGGGACAGGGAGACCAGAGACCCAGTACTTC	CASSRGTGRPETQYF
NA	TRBD1	TRBV5-8	TRBJ1-2	TGTGCCAGCAGCTTGGATCGGGGACAGGGCCTATTCCGCTACACCTTC	CASSLDRGQGLFRYTF
few	NA	TRBV6-5	TRBJ2-2	TGTGCCAGCACCCCAGACCTCAGGGCCACCGGGGAGCTGTTTTTT	CASTPDLRATGELFF
NA	NA	TRBV5-6	TRBJ1-4	TGTGCCAGCAGCGGGGAGGCGGGCAGAAATGAAAAACTGGTTTTT	CASSGEAGRNEKLVF
NA	NA	TRBV11-3	TRBJ2-3	TGTGCCAGCAGCTTAGGCCTAGTTTCTTTGGATACGCAGTATTTT	CASSLGLVSLDTQYF
NA	NA	TRBV18	TRBJ2-3	TGTGCCAGCTCCCCTACCGGGGGGCAAGGTGCAGATACGCAGTATTTT	CASSPTGGQGADTQYF
once	NA	TRBV6-6	TRBJ2-7	TGTGCCAGCATACCATTCGGGTCCTACGAGCAGTACTTC	CASIPFGSYEQYF
once	TRBD2	TRBV11-3	TRBJ2-1	TGTGCCAGCAGCTTACGGGGGGTTCATGAGCAGTTCTTC	CASSLRGVHEQFF
NA	NA	TRBV7-2	TRBJ2-7	TGTGCCAGCAGCTTAGGAGGCGGTCCCACCTACGAGCAGTACTTC	CASSLGGGPTYEQYF
NA	TRBD1	TRBV27	TRBJ2-1	TGTGCCAGCAGTTTATCGGGACAGGACAATGAGCAGTTCTTC	CASSLSGQDNEQFF
NA	TRBD2	TRBV5-4	TRBJ2-5	TGTGCCAGCAGCCCGGCCGGGACTAGCCAAGAGACCCAGTACTTC	CASSPAGTSQETQYF
few	TRBD2	TRBV27	TRBJ2-1	TGTGCCAGCAGTCCCCATACTAGCGCCAATGAGCAGTTCTTC	CASSPHTSANEQFF
NA	NA	TRBV5-1	TRBJ1-1	TGCGCCAGCAGCACTTTTAGCCAGCAAAGCACTTCAAGGAACACTGAAGCTTTCTTT	CASSTFSQQSTSRNTEAFF